A selection of T cell receptor beta chains follows, all from one sample in a study of OX40 agonist ivuxolimab in advanced cancers. The method was immunoSEQ multiplex PCR; TCRdb's version includes in-frame clones alone and lacks a portion of them. The sample consists of about 150,000 clones, roughly 94% of them appearing once. The sample in question was CD4+ or CD8+ T cells sorted from blood, obtained in a trial of the OX40 agonist ivuxolimab. Receptors were obtained from an adult with an advanced solid tumor such as melanoma, head and neck, liver or kidney cancer. CDR3s include the opening cysteine and the closing phenylalanine or tryptophan. D genes are given only for firm matches. Some rows have no size entry. The others give once, few or many, or a class for an expanded clone.

size	D	J	V	DNA	CDR3
once	NA	TRBJ2-5	TRBV28	TGTGCCAGCAGTTTTACCGGGTTACAAGAGACCCAGTACTTC	CASSFTGLQETQYF
NA	NA	TRBJ2-3	TRBV5-4	TGTGCCAGCACCCCCGAACGCGTACGCACAGATACGCAGTATTTT	CASTPERVRTDTQYF
NA	TRBD2	TRBJ2-7	TRBV19	TGTGCCAGTACCCAATCCACGGGGGGAACGTACGAGCAGTACTTC	CASTQSTGGTYEQYF
NA	NA	TRBJ2-3	TRBV7-7	TGTGCCAGCAGCTTGGGAATTCGGGCCGATGGGGCAGTAGATACGCAGTATTTT	CASSLGIRADGAVDTQYF
NA	NA	TRBJ2-7	TRBV4-1	TGCGCCAGCAGCCAAGGAGAGAGGGCCCCTTCCTACGAGCAGTACTTC	CASSQGERAPSYEQYF
NA	NA	TRBJ2-7	TRBV10-3	TGTGCCATCAGTGAGAGGGTCCCCGCGGGCGAGCAGTACTTC	CAISERVPAGEQYF
NA	NA	TRBJ2-7	TRBV7-7	TGTGCCAGCAGCTTGGTTGATGGGTACGAGCAGTACTTC	CASSLVDGYEQYF
NA	NA	TRBJ1-2	TRBV4-3	TGCGCCAGCAGCCAAGACAGGGGTGGTGGCTACACCTTC	CASSQDRGGGYTF
NA	NA	TRBJ1-1	TRBV6-6	TGTGCCAGCAGCGGGATGATGAACACTGAAGCTTTCTTT	CASSGMMNTEAFF
NA	NA	TRBJ2-3	TRBV5-1	TGCGCCAGCAAGTGGGGGGGCACAGATACGCAGTATTTT	CASKWGGTDTQYF
NA	NA	TRBJ2-2	TRBV7-9	TGTGCCAGCCGGGGGAACACCGGGGAGCTGTTTTTT	CASRGNTGELFF
NA	NA	TRBJ2-1	TRBV7-2	TGTGCCAGCAGCCCTAACCTCAATGAGCAGTTCTTC	CASSPNLNEQFF
NA	NA	TRBJ1-1	TRBV11-2	TGTGCCAGCAGCTTAGAGCAGGGTTTGACTGAAGCTTTCTTT	CASSLEQGLTEAFF
NA	TRBD2	TRBJ2-5	TRBV4-3	TGCGCCAGCAGCCAAGTGGCTAGCGGGAGGGGGGATACCCAGTACTTC	CASSQVASGRGDTQYF
NA	NA	TRBJ1-2	TRBV19	TGTGCCAGTAGTATGACTGGGGGCTGGGACTATGGCTACACCTTC	CASSMTGGWDYGYTF
NA	NA	TRBJ1-6	TRBV7-9	TGTGCCAGCAGCTTGACAGATATACATAATTCACCCCTCCACTTT	CASSLTDIHNSPLHF
NA	NA	TRBJ1-1	TRBV4-3	TGCGCCAGCAGCCAAGATTCGGAGGGCGCTGAAGCTTTCTTT	CASSQDSEGAEAFF
NA	TRBD1	TRBJ1-5	TRBV27	TGTGCCAGCGCTCAAGGTTGGGGACAGAGAAATCAGCCCCAGCATTTT	CASAQGWGQRNQPQHF
NA	NA	TRBJ2-5	TRBV10-1	TGCGCCAGCAGTGAAACGGGTCCAGAAGAGACCCAGTACTTC	CASSETGPEETQYF
NA	NA	TRBJ2-1	TRBV6-5	TGTGCCAGCAGTTCCCCCAGGGAGTACAATGAGCAGTTCTTC	CASSSPREYNEQFF
NA	TRBD1	TRBJ1-2	TRBV7-2	TGTGCCAGCAGCTTTCCCCGGGACAGCTCTAACTATGGCTACACCTTC	CASSFPRDSSNYGYTF
once	NA	TRBJ1-4	TRBV5-1	TGCGCCAGCAGCGCAGACAGAATAAATGAAAAACTGTTTTTT	CASSADRINEKLFF
NA	NA	TRBJ1-5	TRBV27	TGTGCCAGCACCCCGGGGCGTGGCAATCAGCCCCAGCATTTT	CASTPGRGNQPQHF
NA	TRBD1	TRBJ1-4	TRBV7-2	TGTGCCAGCAGCCCGTCCGGGACAGGGGGCGAAAAACTGTTTTTT	CASSPSGTGGEKLFF
NA	NA	TRBJ2-7	TRBV6-5	TGTGCCAGCAGTCCGCGGAACTCCTACGAGCAGTACTTC	CASSPRNSYEQYF
NA	TRBD2	TRBJ2-3	TRBV6-1	TGTGCCAGCAGTGACGGACTAGCGGGGGGTGATACGCAGTATTTT	CASSDGLAGGDTQYF
NA	NA	TRBJ1-2	TRBV19	TGTGCCAGTAGTAGCCGACCGTATGGCTACACCTTC	CASSSRPYGYTF
once	NA	TRBJ1-4	TRBV25-1	TGTGCCAGCAGTGATGAGGGTTTAGGTACTAATGAAAAACTGTTTTTT	CASSDEGLGTNEKLFF
NA	TRBD1	TRBJ1-2	TRBV4-2	TGTGCCAGCAGCCAAGGGCAGGGGGTTTATAGCTATGGCTACACCTTC	CASSQGQGVYSYGYTF
NA	NA	TRBJ2-1	TRBV5-4	TGTGCCAGCAGCTTGCCTGGGGGGACCTACAATGAGCAGTTCTTC	CASSLPGGTYNEQFF
NA	NA	TRBJ1-5	TRBV27	TGTGCCAGCAGTCCCTGGACAGATAGCAATCAGCCCCAGCATTTT	CASSPWTDSNQPQHF
NA	TRBD1	TRBJ2-3	TRBV12-5	TGTGCTAGTGGTTTGGTCACCGGGACAGCGCAGTATTTT	CASGLVTGTAQYF
NA	TRBD1	TRBJ2-1	TRBV28	TGTGCCAGCATTCGAAGACGACAGGGGACATCCTACAATGAGCAGTTCTTC	CASIRRRQGTSYNEQFF
NA	TRBD1	TRBJ1-5	TRBV19	TGTGCCAGTAGTATAGGGGACAGGGGCCTTATCGGAGCCCCCAAAGTTAACAATCAGCCCCAGCATTTT	CASSIGDRGLIGAPKVNNQPQHF
NA	NA	TRBJ2-1	TRBV2	TGTGCCAGCAGCCCGGGCCCCACGGCCTACAATGAGCAGTTCTTC	CASSPGPTAYNEQFF
NA	NA	TRBJ2-7	TRBV9	TGTGCCAGCAGCGTAGACGGTCGCGCCTACGAGCAGTACTTC	CASSVDGRAYEQYF
NA	NA	TRBJ2-7	TRBV7-2	TGTGCCAGCAGCTTGGGCAGGGAACTCTACGAGCAGTACTTC	CASSLGRELYEQYF
NA	NA	TRBJ1-1	TRBV6-5	TGTGCCAGCAGTAGGGGATCGGCCACTGAAGCTTTCTTT	CASSRGSATEAFF
NA	NA	TRBJ1-2	TRBV7-2	TGTGCCAGCAGCCCGGGAGGGGGTCCGTATGGCTACACCTTC	CASSPGGGPYGYTF
NA	TRBD1	TRBJ1-2	TRBV28	TGTGCCAGCAGGATACAGGGGGACTATGGCTACACCTTC	CASRIQGDYGYTF
NA	NA	TRBJ1-2	TRBV5-1	TGCGCCAGCAGCTTGGCCAAGAGGGGGACTAACTATGGCTACACCTTC	CASSLAKRGTNYGYTF